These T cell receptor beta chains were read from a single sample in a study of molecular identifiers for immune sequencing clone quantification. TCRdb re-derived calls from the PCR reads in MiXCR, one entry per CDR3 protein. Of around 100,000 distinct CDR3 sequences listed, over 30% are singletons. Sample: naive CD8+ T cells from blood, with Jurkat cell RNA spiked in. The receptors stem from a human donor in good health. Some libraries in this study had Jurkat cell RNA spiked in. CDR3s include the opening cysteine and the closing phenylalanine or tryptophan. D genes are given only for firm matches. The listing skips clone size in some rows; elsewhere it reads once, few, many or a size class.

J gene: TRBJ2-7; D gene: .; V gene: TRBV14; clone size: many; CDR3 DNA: TGTGCCAGCAGCCAAGATCCCCGCAACAGGTCGGGCCCTTACGAGCAGTACTTC; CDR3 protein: CASSQDPRNRSGPYEQYF
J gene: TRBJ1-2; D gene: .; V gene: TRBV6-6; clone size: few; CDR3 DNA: TGTGCCAGCAGCCCCCACAGAGGAGGCGGCTACACCTTC; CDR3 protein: CASSPHRGGGYTF
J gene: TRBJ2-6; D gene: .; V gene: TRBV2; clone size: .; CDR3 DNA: TGTGCCAGCAGTGGAGGGGCCAACGTCCTGACTTTC; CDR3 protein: CASSGGANVLTF
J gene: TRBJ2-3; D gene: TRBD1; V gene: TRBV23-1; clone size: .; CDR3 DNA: TGCGCCAGCAGGCACCCGCGGACAGGGGGCAACACAGATACGCAGTATTTT; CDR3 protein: CASRHPRTGGNTDTQYF
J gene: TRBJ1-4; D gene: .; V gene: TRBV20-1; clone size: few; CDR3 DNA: TGCAGTGCAATCGAGAAGTCACTGTTTTTT; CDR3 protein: CSAIEKSLFF
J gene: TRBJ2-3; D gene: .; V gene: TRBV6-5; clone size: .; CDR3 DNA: TGTGCCAGCCAATCGAGTTGGGACCCAGGAGCAGATACGCAGTATTTT; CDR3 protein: CASQSSWDPGADTQYF
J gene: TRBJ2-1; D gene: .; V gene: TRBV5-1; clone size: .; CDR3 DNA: TGCGCCAGCAGCTTGGACCTAGGAGGCGGTGAGCAGTTCTTC; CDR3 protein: CASSLDLGGGEQFF
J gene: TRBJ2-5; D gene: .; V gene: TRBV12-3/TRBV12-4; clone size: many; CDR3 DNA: TGTGCCAGCACCCAGGGGACATACCAAGAGACCCAGTACTTC; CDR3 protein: CASTQGTYQETQYF
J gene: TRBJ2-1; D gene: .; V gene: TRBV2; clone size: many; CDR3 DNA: TGTGCCAGCAGCAAACACAACGACAGGAGGTCCTACAATGAGCAGTTCTTC; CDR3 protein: CASSKHNDRRSYNEQFF
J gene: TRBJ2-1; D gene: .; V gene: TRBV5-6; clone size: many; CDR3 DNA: TGTGCCAGCAGCTTGGACCCCCAGAGGACCTTCTTC; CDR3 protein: CASSLDPQRTFF
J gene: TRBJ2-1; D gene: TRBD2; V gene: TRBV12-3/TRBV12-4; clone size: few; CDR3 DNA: TGTGCCAGCAGTTCTCAAGCGGGGCTGTACAATGAGCAGTTCTTC; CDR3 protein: CASSSQAGLYNEQFF
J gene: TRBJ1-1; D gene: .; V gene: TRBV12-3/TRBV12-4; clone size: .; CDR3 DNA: TGTGCCAGCAGTTTACGAGGGAACACTGAAGCTTTCTTT; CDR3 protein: CASSLRGNTEAFF
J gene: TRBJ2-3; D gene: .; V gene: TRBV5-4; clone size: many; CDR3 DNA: TGTGCCAGCAGGGACAGCACAGATACGCAGTATTTT; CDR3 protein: CASRDSTDTQYF
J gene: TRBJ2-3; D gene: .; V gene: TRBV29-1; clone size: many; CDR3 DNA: TGCAGCGTTGACCAGGTCCTAGTTACTAGCACAGATACGCAGTATTTT; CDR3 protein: CSVDQVLVTSTDTQYF
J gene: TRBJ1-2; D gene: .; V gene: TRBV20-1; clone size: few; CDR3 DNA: TGCAGCATTACAGACTATGGCTACACCTTC; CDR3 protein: CSITDYGYTF
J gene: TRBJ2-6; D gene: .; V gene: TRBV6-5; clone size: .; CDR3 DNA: TGTGCCAGCAGACAGGGATCTGGGGCCAACGTCCTGACTTTC; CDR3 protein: CASRQGSGANVLTF
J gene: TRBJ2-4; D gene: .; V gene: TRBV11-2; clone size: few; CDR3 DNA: TGTGCCAGCAGCCTCGGACATCCAGCCAAAAACATTCAGTACTTC; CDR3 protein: CASSLGHPAKNIQYF
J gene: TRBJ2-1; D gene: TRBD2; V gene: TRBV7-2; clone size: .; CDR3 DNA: TGTGCCAGCAGCTTAGGGACTAGCAACTACAATGAGCAGTCCTTC; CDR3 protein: CASSLGTSNYNEQSF
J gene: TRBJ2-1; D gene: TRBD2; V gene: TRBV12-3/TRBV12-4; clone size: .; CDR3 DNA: TGTGCCAGCAGTTCCCAAGCGGGGGATCGGTCGAACTTCAATGAGCAGTTCTTC; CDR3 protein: CASSSQAGDRSNFNEQFF
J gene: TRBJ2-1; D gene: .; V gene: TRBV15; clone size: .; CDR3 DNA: TGTGCCACCAGCAGAGATCTTCGCGGGACCAACAATGAGCAGTTCTTC; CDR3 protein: CATSRDLRGTNNEQFF
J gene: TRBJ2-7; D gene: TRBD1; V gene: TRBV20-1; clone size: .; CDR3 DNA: TGCAGTGCTAGAAATATCGGACAGGTGGAATACGAGCAGTACTTC; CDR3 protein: CSARNIGQVEYEQYF
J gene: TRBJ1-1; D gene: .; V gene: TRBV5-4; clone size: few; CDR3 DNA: TGTGCCAGCAGTCCCGGGGATGGTACTGAAGCTTTCTTT; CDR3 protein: CASSPGDGTEAFF
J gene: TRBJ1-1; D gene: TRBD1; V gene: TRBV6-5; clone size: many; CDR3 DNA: TGTGCCAGCACCGCAACCTTACCAGGGGGCATGTCCATGAACACTGAAGCTTTCTTT; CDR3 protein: CASTATLPGGMSMNTEAFF
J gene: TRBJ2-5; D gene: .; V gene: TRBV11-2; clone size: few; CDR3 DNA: TGTGCCAGCAGCTTATACGCACCCTTACAAGAGACCCAGTACTTC; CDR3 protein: CASSLYAPLQETQYF
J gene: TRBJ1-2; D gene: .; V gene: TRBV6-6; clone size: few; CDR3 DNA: TGTGCCAGCAGACCCCAGGGGACTACCTATGGCTACACCTTC; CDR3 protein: CASRPQGTTYGYTF
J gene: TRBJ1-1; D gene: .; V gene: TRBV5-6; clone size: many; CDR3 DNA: TGTGCCAGCAGCTTCGGACAAATTGAAGCTTTCTTT; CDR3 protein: CASSFGQIEAFF
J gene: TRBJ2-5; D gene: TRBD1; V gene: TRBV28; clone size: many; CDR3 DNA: TGTGCCAGCACCACGGGACAGCTAATTCAAGAGACCCAGTACTTC; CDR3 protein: CASTTGQLIQETQYF
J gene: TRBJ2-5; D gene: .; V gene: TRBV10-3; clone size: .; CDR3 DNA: TGTGCCATCAGTGTAGGGGAGCCCCAGTACTTC; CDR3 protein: CAISVGEPQYF
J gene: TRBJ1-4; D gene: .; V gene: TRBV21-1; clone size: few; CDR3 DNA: TGTGCCAGCAGCTCTCCCCCCGGGGCAGATGCAACTAATGAAAAACTGTTTTTT; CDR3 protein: CASSSPPGADATNEKLFF
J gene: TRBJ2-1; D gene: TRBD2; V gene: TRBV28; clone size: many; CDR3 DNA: TGTGCCACCTTAGGCCCCGGGACTAGATTTTATACTGAGCAGTTCTTC; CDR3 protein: CATLGPGTRFYTEQFF
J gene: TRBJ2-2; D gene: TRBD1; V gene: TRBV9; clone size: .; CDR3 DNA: TGTGCCAGCAGCGGACCGGGACAGGGGAGCACCGGGGAGCTGTTTTTT; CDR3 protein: CASSGPGQGSTGELFF
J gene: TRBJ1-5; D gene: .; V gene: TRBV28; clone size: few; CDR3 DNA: TGTGCCACCTCAAGCCGGGACACCTATCAGCCCCAGCATTTT; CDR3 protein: CATSSRDTYQPQHF
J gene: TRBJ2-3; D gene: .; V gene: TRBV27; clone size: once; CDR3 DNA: .; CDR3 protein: CASSSFASGIDTLYF
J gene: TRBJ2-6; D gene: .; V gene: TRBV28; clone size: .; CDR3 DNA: TGTGCCAGCAGTTTCCCCCCCCTCGGCGGCTCTGGGGCCAACGTCCTGACTTTC; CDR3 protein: CASSFPPLGGSGANVLTF
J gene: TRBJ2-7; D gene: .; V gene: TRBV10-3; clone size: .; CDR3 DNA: TGTGCCATCAGGGAATCCGGGACAAGCTCCTACGAGCAGTACTTC; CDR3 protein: CAIRESGTSSYEQYF
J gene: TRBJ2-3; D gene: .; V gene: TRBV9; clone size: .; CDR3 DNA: TGTGCCAGCAGCGACGGACTAACAGATACGCAGTATTTT; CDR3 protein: CASSDGLTDTQYF
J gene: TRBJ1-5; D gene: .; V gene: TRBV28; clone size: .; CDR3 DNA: TGTGCCAGCACCCTGGTGGACGGGGATCAGCCCCAGCATTTT; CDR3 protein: CASTLVDGDQPQHF